The source of this T cell receptor (beta chain) is a study of cytomegalovirus exposure and HLA in healthy donors. Study-level findings and limits: Earlier findings revealed that most TCR beta V segments proved productive either about 87% or about 30% of the time.

60 Vbeta and 13 Jbeta primers were used in PCR. Assay: immunoSEQ multiplex PCR; the TCRdb copy retains only in-frame clones and omits some. The sample has 100,000 to 130,000 clones, 73% seen once; the top ten hold 7.8%. Regarding this clone: What it recognizes is unknown.

The TCR comes from a man aged 25 to 45 in good health and CMV-seronegative. The sequencing sample was made of PBMCs.

CDR3 DNA sequence: TGTGCCAGCAGCCCAGTAGGGGACAGGGGCTATGGCTACACCTTC. Translating gives CASSPVGDRGYGYTF. The chain employs TRBV14 and TRBJ1-2; TRBD1 aligns across 10 bases. Germline CDR1 reads SGHDN; CDR2 reads FVKESK. J lost 4 bases, V lost 4 bases, and 6 bases had no gene match. CDR3 length: 15 amino acids.